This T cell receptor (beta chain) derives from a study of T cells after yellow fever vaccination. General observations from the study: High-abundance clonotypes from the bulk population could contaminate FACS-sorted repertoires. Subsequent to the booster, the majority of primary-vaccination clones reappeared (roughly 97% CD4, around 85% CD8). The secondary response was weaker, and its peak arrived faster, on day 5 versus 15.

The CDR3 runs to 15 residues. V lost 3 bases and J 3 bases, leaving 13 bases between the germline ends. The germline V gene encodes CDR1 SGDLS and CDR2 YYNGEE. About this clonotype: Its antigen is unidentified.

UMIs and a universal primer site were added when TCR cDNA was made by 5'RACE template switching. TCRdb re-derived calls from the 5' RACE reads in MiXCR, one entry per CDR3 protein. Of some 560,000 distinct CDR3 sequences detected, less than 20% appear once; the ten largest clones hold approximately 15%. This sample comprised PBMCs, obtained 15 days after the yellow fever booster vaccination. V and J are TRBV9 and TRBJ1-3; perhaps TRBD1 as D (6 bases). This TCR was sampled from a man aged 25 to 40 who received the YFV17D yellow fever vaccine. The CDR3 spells CASSEGVGVGNTIYF. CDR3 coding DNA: TGTGCCAGCAGCGAGGGGGTGGGCGTTGGAAACACCATATATTTT.